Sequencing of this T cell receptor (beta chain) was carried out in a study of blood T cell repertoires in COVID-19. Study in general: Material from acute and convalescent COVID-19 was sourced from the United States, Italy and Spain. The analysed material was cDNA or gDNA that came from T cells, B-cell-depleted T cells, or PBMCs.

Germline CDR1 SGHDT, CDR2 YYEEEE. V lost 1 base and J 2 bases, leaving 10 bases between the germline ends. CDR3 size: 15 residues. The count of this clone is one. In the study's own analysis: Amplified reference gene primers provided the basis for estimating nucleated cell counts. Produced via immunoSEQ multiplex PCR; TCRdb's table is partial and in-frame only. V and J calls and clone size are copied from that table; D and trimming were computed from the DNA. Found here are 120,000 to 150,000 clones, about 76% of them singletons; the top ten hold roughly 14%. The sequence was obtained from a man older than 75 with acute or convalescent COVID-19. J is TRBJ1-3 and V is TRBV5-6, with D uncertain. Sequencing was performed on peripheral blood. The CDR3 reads CASSLYLRAGNTIYF. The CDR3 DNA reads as TGTGCCAGCAGCTTGTACCTGCGGGCTGGAAACACCATATATTTT.